The 6 T cell receptor beta chains given below trace back to one sample, sequenced in a study of spatial heterogeneity in lung cancer. The time point denotes: sample taken at primary tumor resection. Unsorted whole RNA from tumor, nontumor lung or frozen PBMC underwent sequencing. TCRdb ran MiXCR on the 5' RACE reads and lists one entry per CDR3 protein. The sample lists about 38,000 distinct CDR3 sequences, roughly 5.5% occurring once. The specimen comprised PBMCs, sampled at surgery. The receptors were gathered from a female donor with early-stage non-small cell lung cancer.

This clonotype was seen ten or more times. J is TRBJ2-3 and V is TRBV12-3 or TRBV12-4; 9 bases line up with TRBD1. The V and J ends lost 6 bases and 2 bases, in that order; junction bases with no gene match: 15. The CDR3 length is 18 residues. In DNA, the CDR3 is TGTGCCAGCAGCCGAGGGGGACAGGGTGGGGCCCCCACAGATACGCAGTATTTT. Translating it yields CASSRGGQGGAPTDTQYF.

In its sample, this clonotype was seen many times. This chain joins TRBV10-3 and TRBJ2-1, with D perhaps TRBD2 (7 bases). The length of the CDR3 is 15 residues. V was shortened by 0 bases and J by 9 bases, with 15 bases between the two germline ends. Per the germline V gene, CDR1 is ENHRY and CDR2 is SYGVKD. CDR3 region: CAISESRGGPFEQFF. The CDR3 nucleotides are TGTGCCATCAGTGAGTCGAGGGGGGGCCCTTTTGAGCAGTTCTTC.

The rearrangement uses TRBV12-3 or TRBV12-4 and TRBJ1-5; D uncertain. V gave up 3 bases and J gave up 3 bases, with 6 bases separating them. The CDR3 extends over 13 amino acids. Here the CDR3 DNA reads TGTGCCAGCAGTTTGACATACAATCAGCCCCAGCATTTT. Residues: CASSLTYNQPQHF.

In this sample, this clonotype turned up many times. V gene TRBV5-6 combines with J gene TRBJ2-3; 9 positions agree with TRBD2. This CDR3 contains 19 residues. The junction had 12 bases not matched to a gene; V was cut back by 1 base and J by 0 bases. Germline V gene sequence: CDR1 SGHDT, CDR2 YYEEEE. Here the CDR3 DNA reads TGTGCCAGCAGCTTGCGACTGGCAGCGGGGGGACCAAGCACAGATACGCAGTATTTT. Translation: CASSLRLAAGGPSTDTQYF.

This clonotype came up many times. The J gene is TRBJ2-7, the V gene TRBV6-2 or TRBV6-3; 8 positions match TRBD1. The J segment lost 6 bases and the V segment lost 7 bases, leaving 11 bases of the junction unmatched. Germline CDR1 reads MNHEY; CDR2 reads SVGEGT. The CDR3 consists of 14 residues. The CDR3 region has the DNA TGTGCCAGCACACAGTCCGGGACAGGAGCCGAGCAGTACTTC. This encodes CASTQSGTGAEQYF.

This clonotype was picked up many times. The J gene is TRBJ1-2, the V gene TRBV3-1; D not resolved. Germline assignment: CDR1 LGHDT and CDR2 YNNKEL (reference sequence). The CDR3 runs to 13 residues. Trimming cost V 0 bases and J 5 bases, with 7 bases left between them. The CDR3 DNA reads TGTGCCAGCAGCCAAGATGTCGGTTATGGCTACACCTTC. Translated: CASSQDVGYGYTF.